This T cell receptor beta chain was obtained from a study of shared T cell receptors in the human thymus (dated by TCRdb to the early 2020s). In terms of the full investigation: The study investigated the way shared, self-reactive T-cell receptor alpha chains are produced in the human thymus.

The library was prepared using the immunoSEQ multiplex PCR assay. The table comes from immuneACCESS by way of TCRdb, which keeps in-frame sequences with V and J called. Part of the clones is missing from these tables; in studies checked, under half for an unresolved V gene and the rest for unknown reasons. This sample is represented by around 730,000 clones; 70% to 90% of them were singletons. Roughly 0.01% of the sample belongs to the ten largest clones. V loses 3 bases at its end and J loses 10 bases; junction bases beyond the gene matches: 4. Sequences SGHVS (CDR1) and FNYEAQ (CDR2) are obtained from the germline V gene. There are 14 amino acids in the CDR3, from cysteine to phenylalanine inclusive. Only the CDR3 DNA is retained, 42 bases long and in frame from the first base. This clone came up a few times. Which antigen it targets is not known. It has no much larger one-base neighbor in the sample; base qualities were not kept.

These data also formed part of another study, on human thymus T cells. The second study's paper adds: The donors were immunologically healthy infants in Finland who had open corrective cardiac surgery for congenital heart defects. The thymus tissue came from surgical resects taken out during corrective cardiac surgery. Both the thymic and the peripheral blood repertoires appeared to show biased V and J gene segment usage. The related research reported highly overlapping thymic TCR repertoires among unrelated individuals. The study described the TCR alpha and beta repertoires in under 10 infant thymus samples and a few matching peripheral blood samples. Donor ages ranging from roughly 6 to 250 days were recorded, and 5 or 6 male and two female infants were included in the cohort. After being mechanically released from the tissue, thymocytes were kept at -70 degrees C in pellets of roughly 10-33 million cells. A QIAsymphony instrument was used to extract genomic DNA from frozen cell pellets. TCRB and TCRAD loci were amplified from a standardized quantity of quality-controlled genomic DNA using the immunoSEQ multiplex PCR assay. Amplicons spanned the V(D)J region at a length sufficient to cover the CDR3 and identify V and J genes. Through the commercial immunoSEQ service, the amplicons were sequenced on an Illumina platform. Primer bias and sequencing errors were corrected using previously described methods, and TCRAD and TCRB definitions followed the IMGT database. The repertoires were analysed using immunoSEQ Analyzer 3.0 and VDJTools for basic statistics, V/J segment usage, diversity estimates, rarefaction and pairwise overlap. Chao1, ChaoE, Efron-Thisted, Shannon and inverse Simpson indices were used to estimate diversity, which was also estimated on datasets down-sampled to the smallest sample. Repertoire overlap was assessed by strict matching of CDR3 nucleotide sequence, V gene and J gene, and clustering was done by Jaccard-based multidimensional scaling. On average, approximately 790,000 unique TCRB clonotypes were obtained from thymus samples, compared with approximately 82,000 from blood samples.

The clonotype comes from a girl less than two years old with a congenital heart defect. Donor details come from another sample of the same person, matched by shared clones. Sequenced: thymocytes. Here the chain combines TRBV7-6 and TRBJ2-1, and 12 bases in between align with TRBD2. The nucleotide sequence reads TGTGCCAGCAGCTTTAAAGGACTAGCGGGGGAGCAGTTCTTC. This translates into CASSFKGLAGEQFF. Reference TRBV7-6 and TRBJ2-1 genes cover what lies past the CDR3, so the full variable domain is GAGVSQSPRYKVTKRGQDVALRCDPISGHVSLYWYRQALGQGPEFLTYFNYEAQQDKSGLPNDRFSAERPEGSISTLTIQRTEQRDSAMYRCASSFKGLAGEQFFGPGTRLTVL.